This TCR beta chain was captured by sequencing in a study of T cell responses to AZD1222 COVID-19 vaccine. General study points: Most donors were white British and more were female, and clonal diversity was possibly underestimated. Spike-specific TCR breadth and depth both grew after two AZD1222 doses. Baseline serology detected seropositivity in only six or seven AZD1222 recipients.

Comment on this clone: Its antigen is unidentified.

CDR3 length: 11 amino acids. The germline V gene has CDR1 MDHEN and CDR2 SYDVKM. Trimming took off 3 bases at V and 9 bases at J, with 8 bases between the two ends. Measured with immunoSEQ multiplex PCR; TCRdb has only the in-frame clones, and not every one. The repertoire holds 90,000 to 100,000 clones, with 70% to 90% as singletons. The origin of this receptor is an adult in good health. The gene calls are TRBV28 and TRBJ1-2, with no clear D. The starting material was peripheral blood, obtained on day 0 of AZD1222 vaccination. This CDR3 reads CASSFGISYTF. The CDR3 DNA reads as TGTGCCAGCAGTTTCGGGATTAGCTACACCTTC.